This T cell receptor (beta chain) originates from a study of human T cells and chemical hapten exposure. Across the study: From small differences in pooled library volume came most of the variation in per-sample TCR yields. General observations from the study: Patch test score rose with PT1 expanded TCRs, significant at 8, 16, 32, not 4.

This clonotype was detected a few times. What it recognizes is unknown. Here the CDR3 omits its conserved ending phenylalanine or tryptophan, so a read error is the likely source. Because the CDR3's place on the DNA is in doubt, the DNA is left out and the CDR3 is given as listed by TCRdb. The V gene's germline CDR1 is MNHNY and CDR2 SVGAGI (reference sequence). The CDR3 sequence runs 12 residues, both termini included. As to time point: patch test 2, 6 weeks after DPC sensitization. The sample's treatment: therapeutic diphenylcyclopropenone sensitization with weekly scalp DPC. Suited to DPC and affected by alopecia, the donors ranged from 18 to 70 years old. The authors' total RNA extraction used unfractionated whole blood. TCRdb reanalysed the RACE reads using MiXCR and keeps one entry per CDR3 protein. This table holds 140,000 or so distinct CDR3 sequences, 12% found once.

The chain has TRBV6-6 and TRBJ2-1; the table calls TRBD1, which could not be checked here. This TCR came from a woman in her forties or fifties with alopecia areata. Some clones in this sample may be carry-over from other donors' samples. The sample in question was whole blood, obtained in connection with sensitization to the hapten diphenylcyclopropenone (DPC). The CDR3 spells CASRPGQGKILC.